This T cell receptor beta chain was recovered during a study of T-cell reconstitution after alpha-beta-depleted transplantation in children. The authors prepared the TCRbeta library with unique molecular identifiers. TCRdb passed the PCR reads through MiXCR, listing each CDR3 protein once. The sample shows almost 500,000 distinct CDR3 sequences, approximately 13% of them seen only once. This clonotype was seen many times. Germline values: CDR1 LGHNA, CDR2 YSLEER. The CDR3 is 16 residues long. Trimming took 1 base from V and 4 from J; bases not matched to a gene: 2. This receptor was obtained from a human donor who donated a stem cell graft to a child with combined immunodeficiency. Source: PBMCs from the stem cell graft donor, taken from the stem cell graft. The chain carries TRBV4-3 and TRBJ2-3, with 13 bases fitting TRBD2. The DNA for the CDR3 is TGCGCCAGCAGCCAAGGGACTAGCGGGAGATCAGATACGCAGTATTTT. Encoded protein: CASSQGTSGRSDTQYF.